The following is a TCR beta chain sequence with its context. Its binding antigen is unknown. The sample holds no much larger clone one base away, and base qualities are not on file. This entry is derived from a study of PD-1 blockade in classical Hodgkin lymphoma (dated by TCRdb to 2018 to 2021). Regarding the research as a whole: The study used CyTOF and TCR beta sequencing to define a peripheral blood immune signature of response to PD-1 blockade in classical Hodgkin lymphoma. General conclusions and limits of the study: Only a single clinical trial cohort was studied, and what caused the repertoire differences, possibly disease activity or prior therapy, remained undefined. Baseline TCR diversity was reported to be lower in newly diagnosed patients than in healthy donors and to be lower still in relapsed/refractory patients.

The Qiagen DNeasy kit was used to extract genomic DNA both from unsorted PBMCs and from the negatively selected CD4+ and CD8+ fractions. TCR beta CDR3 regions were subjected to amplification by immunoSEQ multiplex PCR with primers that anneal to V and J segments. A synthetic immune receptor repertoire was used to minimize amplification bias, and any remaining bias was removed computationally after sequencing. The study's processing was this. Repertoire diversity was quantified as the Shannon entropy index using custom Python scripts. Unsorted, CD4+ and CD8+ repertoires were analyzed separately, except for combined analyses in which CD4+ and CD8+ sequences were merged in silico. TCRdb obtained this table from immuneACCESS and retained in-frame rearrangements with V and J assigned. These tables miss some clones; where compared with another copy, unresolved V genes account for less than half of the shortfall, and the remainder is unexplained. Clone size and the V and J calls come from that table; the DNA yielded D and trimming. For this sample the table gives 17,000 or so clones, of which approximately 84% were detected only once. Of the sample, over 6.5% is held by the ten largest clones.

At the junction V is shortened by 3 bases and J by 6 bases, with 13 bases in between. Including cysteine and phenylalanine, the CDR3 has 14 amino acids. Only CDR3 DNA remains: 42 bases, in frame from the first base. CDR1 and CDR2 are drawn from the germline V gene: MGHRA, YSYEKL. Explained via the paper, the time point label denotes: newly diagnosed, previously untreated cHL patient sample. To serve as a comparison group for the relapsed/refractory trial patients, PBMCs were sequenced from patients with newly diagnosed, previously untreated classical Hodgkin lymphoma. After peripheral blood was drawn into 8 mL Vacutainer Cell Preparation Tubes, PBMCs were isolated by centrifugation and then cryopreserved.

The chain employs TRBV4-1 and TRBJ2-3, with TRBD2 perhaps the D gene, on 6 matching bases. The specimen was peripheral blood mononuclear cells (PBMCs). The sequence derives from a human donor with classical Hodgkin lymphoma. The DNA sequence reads TGCGCCAGCAGCCACCACATAGCGGCGGATACGCAGTATTTT. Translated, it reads CASSHHIAADTQYF.